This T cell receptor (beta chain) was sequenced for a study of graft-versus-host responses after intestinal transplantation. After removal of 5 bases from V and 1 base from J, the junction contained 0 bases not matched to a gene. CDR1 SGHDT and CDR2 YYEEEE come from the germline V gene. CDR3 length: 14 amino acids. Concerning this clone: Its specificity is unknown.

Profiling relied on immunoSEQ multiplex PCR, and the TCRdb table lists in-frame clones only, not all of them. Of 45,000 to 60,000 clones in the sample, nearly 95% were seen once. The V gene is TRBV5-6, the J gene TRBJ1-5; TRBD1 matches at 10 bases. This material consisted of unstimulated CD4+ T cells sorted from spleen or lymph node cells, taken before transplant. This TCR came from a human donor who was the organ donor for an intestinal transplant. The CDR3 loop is CASRTGGSNQPQHF. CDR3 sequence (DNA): TGTGCCAGCAGGACAGGGGGCAGCAATCAGCCCCAGCATTTT.